The clone carrying this TCR beta chain appeared once. No fixed cell number was used; all available blood leukocytes supplied DNA. TCRdb's copy holds only in-frame clones and misses some; the assay was immunoSEQ multiplex PCR. Of approximately 40,000 clones detected, over 85% appear once; the ten largest clones hold 0.095% to 0.15%. The entry originates in a study of human thymus T cells. Losses at the gene ends were 4 bases for V and 8 bases for J; bases not matched to a gene: 9. CDR1 is MNHEY and CDR2 is SMNVEV in the germline V gene (reference sequence). The CDR3 is 14 amino acids. This chain connects TRBV27 to TRBJ2-3, with 7 bases aligning to TRBD2. Source material: blood. The source of this sequence is a boy under two years old with a congenital heart defect but otherwise immunologically healthy. The CDR3 protein is CASSSGAGDGTQYF. As DNA, the CDR3 is TGTGCCAGCAGTTCCGGGGCGGGGGATGGTACGCAGTATTTT.